The 14 T cell receptor beta chains reported below all come from one sample, sequenced in a study of OX40 agonist ivuxolimab in advanced cancers. Sequencing used immunoSEQ multiplex PCR; TCRdb keeps in-frame clones, though not all of them. The table records 42,000 or so clones, 70% to 90% of them present only once. The input for sequencing was CD4+ or CD8+ T cells sorted from blood, taken in a trial of the OX40 agonist ivuxolimab. These receptors were obtained from an adult with an advanced solid tumor such as melanoma, head and neck, liver or kidney cancer.

The chain is built from TRBV7-2 and TRBJ2-5, with D perhaps TRBD2 (6 bases). Trimming took 2 bases from V and 5 from J, leaving 12 bases between them. CDR1 SGHTA and CDR2 FQGNSA come from the germline V gene. The CDR3 contains 14 residues. The CDR3 coding sequence is TGTGCCAGCAGCTTAAACGCGGGACCGGAGACCCAGTACTTC. It is translated as CASSLNAGPETQYF.

The rearrangement joins TRBV5-1 to TRBJ1-2; D is unclear. Germline loops: CDR1 SGHRS, CDR2 YFSETQ. V was cut by 0 bases and J by 2 bases, with 8 bases left in between. This CDR3 is 14 amino acids long. The CDR3 loop is CASSLERGNYGYTF. CDR3 coding DNA: TGCGCCAGCAGCTTGGAAAGAGGGAACTATGGCTACACCTTC.

The chain couples TRBV5-1 to TRBJ1-1; weak D call: TRBD1 (5 bases). Trimming left V 0 bases short and J 10 bases short, with 13 bases between. The CDR3 is made up of 13 amino acids. Germline-derived CDR1 and CDR2 are SGHRS and YFSETQ. Here the CDR3 reads CASSLVQGSVAFF. Here the CDR3 DNA reads TGCGCCAGCAGCTTGGTGCAGGGCTCGGTAGCTTTCTTT.

The V call is TRBV5-1, the J call TRBJ2-5; possibly TRBD2 for D (5 bases). V lost 2 bases, J lost 0 bases, and 14 bases lay in between. In germline, CDR1 is SGHRS, CDR2 YFSETQ. The CDR3 is 16 amino acids. The CDR3 sequence is CASSFSGLGYQETQYF. CDR3 coding DNA: TGCGCCAGCAGCTTCTCGGGATTGGGGTACCAAGAGACCCAGTACTTC.

The rearrangement uses TRBV7-2 and TRBJ2-3, with TRBD2 matching 11 bases. V trimming: 1 base; J trimming: 6 bases; junction bases outside the gene matches: 0. Per germline, CDR1 SGHTA and CDR2 FQGNSA. The CDR3 runs 14 residues. The CDR3 protein is CASSLVAGGDTQYF. CDR3 nucleotides: TGTGCCAGCAGCTTAGTAGCGGGAGGGGATACGCAGTATTTT.

This clone was recorded a few times. J is TRBJ1-1 and V is TRBV30; D unresolved. The CDR3 totals 14 residues. In germline, CDR1 is GTSNPN, CDR2 SVGIG (reference sequence). V was pared by 7 bases and J by 2 bases, with 17 bases between. In nucleotides, the CDR3 is TGTGCCTCAGCCTCAGGTCCTTTCAACACTGAAGCTTTCTTT. Its translation: CASASGPFNTEAFF. The full variable domain, completed using reference TRBV30 and TRBJ1-1, is SQTIHQWPATLVQPVGSPLSLECTVEGTSNPNLYWYRQAAGRGLQLLFYSVGIGQISSEVPQNLSASRPQDRQFILSSKKLLLSDSGFYLCASASGPFNTEAFFGQGTRLTVV.

This clone was recorded a few times. V and J are TRBV19 and TRBJ2-1; no firm D call. Germline loops: CDR1 LNHDA, CDR2 SQIVND (reference sequence). Trimming removed 2 bases at V and 7 bases at J, with 18 bases between. The CDR3 loop spans 16 amino acids. The CDR3 DNA is TGTGCCAGTAGTATATTCCCCCCCCAATCTAGTAATGAGCAGTTCTTC. Protein product: CASSIFPPQSSNEQFF.

V is TRBV19 and J is TRBJ2-7; 8 bases match TRBD1. The CDR3 extends over 15 amino acids. Germline lookup yields CDR1 LNHDA and CDR2 SQIVND (reference sequence). V trimming: 2 bases; J trimming: 0 bases; junction bases outside the gene matches: 3. CDR3 sequence: CASSIRTGSSYEQYF. DNA for the CDR3: TGTGCCAGTAGTATAAGGACAGGGAGCTCCTACGAGCAGTACTTC.

The chain recombines TRBV5-1 with TRBJ1-1, with a weak D call TRBD1 (5 bases). The CDR3 covers 16 residues. Germline V gives CDR1 SGHRS, CDR2 YFSETQ. V gave up 1 base and J gave up 0 bases, with 13 bases separating them. CDR3 sequence: CASSLRSTGMNTEAFF. The CDR3 DNA is TGCGCCAGCAGCTTGAGATCTACAGGTATGAACACTGAAGCTTTCTTT.

This chain links TRBV19 with TRBJ1-5; 9 bases agree with TRBD1. CDR1 LNHDA and CDR2 SQIVND come from the germline V gene (reference sequence). J was trimmed by 1 base and V by 4 bases; bases with no gene match: 5. This CDR3 has 16 residues. The CDR3 bases are TGTGCCAGTAGTACTCAAGGACAGGGGAGCAATCAGCCCCAGCATTTT. Translated: CASSTQGQGSNQPQHF.

V gene TRBV19 combines with J gene TRBJ1-4; D not resolved. Germline loops: CDR1 LNHDA, CDR2 SQIVND (reference sequence). The V end lost 5 bases, the J end lost 5 bases, and 9 bases lay between the germline ends. The CDR3 has 13 residues. CDR3 residues: CASSQGQNEKLFF. CDR3 sequence (DNA): TGTGCCAGTAGTCAAGGGCAGAATGAAAAACTGTTTTTT.

The V call is TRBV15, the J call TRBJ2-1; no clear D. Deletions cut 4 bases from V and 4 bases from J, with 8 bases between. Looked up from germline, CDR1 is LNHNV and CDR2 is YYDKDF (reference sequence). The CDR3 consists of 13 residues. CDR3 amino acids: CATSTYFYNEQFF. Here the CDR3 DNA reads TGTGCCACCAGCACTTATTTTTACAATGAGCAGTTCTTC.

In DNA, the CDR3 is TGCGCCAGCAGCCTGGGGGAATCGGCCCGACCCGAAAAACTGTTTTTT. It codes for CASSLGESARPEKLFF. The rearrangement uses TRBV5-1 and TRBJ1-4, with D perhaps TRBD1 (5 bases). The CDR3 is 16 residues long. Deletions cut 4 bases from V and 8 bases from J, with 21 bases between. Germline CDR1 is SGHRS and CDR2 is YFSETQ.

This chain uses TRBV4-2 with TRBJ1-5; no firm D call. Per germline, CDR1 LGHNA and CDR2 YNFKEQ. The ends were cut back, 2 bases at V and 6 bases at J, with 5 bases in the middle. CDR3 length equals 12 residues. CDR3 sequence reads: CASSQYGQPQHF. CDR3 bases: TGTGCCAGCAGCCAATATGGTCAGCCCCAGCATTTT.